A single sample is the source of the 23 T cell receptor beta chains below, sequenced in a study of response to subunit inactivated influenza vaccine. Via MiXCR, TCRdb re-called the RT-PCR reads, giving one row per CDR3 protein. In the table there are hundreds of thousands of distinct CDR3 sequences, about 8% of which are singletons. This material consisted of PBMCs from blood, taken about 24 months after vaccination. The receptors were gathered from a man aged 50 to 69 who received an inactivated influenza vaccine.

This clonotype was counted at least ten times. This sequence joins TRBV6-1 and TRBJ2-7, with a possible D match to TRBD1 (5 bases). V gave up 0 bases and J gave up 2 bases, with 11 bases separating them. This CDR3 is 15 amino acids long. Germline V gene lookup returns CDR1 MNHNS and CDR2 SASEGT. The CDR3 reads CASSEAGAATYEQYF. CDR3 in DNA: TGTGCCAGCAGTGAAGCAGGGGCCGCCACCTACGAGCAGTACTTC.

This clonotype was seen a few times. V is TRBV4-3 and J is TRBJ1-2, with 7 bases lining up with TRBD1. There are 14 residues in the CDR3. V was clipped by 2 bases and J by 8 bases; unmatched bases: 8. CDR1 LGHNA and CDR2 YSLEER come from the germline V gene. Here the CDR3 DNA reads TGCGCCAGCAGCCAACACAACAGGGGTCAAGGCTACACCTTC. Protein product: CASSQHNRGQGYTF.

To note about this clonotype: A much larger clone lies a single base off, so this may be a read error. The chain recombines TRBV5-1 with TRBJ1-1; 10 bases match TRBD1. The V gene end was trimmed by 5 bases and the J gene end by 4 bases; junction bases not matched to a gene: 8. CDR3 length equals 15 residues. The V gene's germline CDR1 is SGHRS and CDR2 YFSETQ. In nucleotides, the CDR3 is TGCGCCAGCAGGTGTCCGGGACAGGGGAGCACTGAAGCTTTCTTT. It translates to CASRCPGQGSTEAFF.

In its sample, this clonotype was seen a few times. This chain links TRBV29-1 with TRBJ2-1; D remains ambiguous. V lost 4 bases, J lost 3 bases, and 22 bases lay in between. The germline gives CDR1 SQVTM, CDR2 ANQGSEA. The CDR3 extends over 17 amino acids. The DNA of the CDR3 is TGCAGCGTTGTCACGGCTGACTCCACTATGTTCTACAATGAGCAGTTCTTC. It yields the protein CSVVTADSTMFYNEQFF.

Ten or more counts support this clonotype. The rearrangement joins TRBV12-3 or TRBV12-4 to TRBJ2-1; D remains unclear. CDR3 size: 13 residues. Trimming stripped 5 bases from V and 8 bases from J, with 13 bases between. The CDR3 nucleotides are TGTGCCAGCAGTGTTCAAAGGCACCATGAGCAGTTCTTC. Residues: CASSVQRHHEQFF.

This chain uses TRBV12-3 or TRBV12-4 with TRBJ1-2; 8 bases are a match to TRBD1. This CDR3 spans 13 amino acids. Losses at the gene ends were 5 bases for V and 8 bases for J; bases not matched to a gene: 7. CDR3 sequence (DNA): TGTGCCAGCAGTCTGACAGGGGCCTCCGGCTACACCTTC. Amino acids: CASSLTGASGYTF.

The chain joins TRBV24-1 to TRBJ2-1, with no clear D. The V gene lost 4 bases and the J gene lost 2 bases, with 17 bases spanning the gap. Germline V gene lookup returns CDR1 KGHDR and CDR2 SFDVKD. The CDR3 consists of 17 residues. The CDR3 DNA sequence: TGTGCCACCAGTGAAACCCCCCCTAGTTCCCCCTACAATGAGCAGTTCTTC. It is translated as CATSETPPSSPYNEQFF.

This clonotype was seen at least ten times. The V call is TRBV20-1, the J call TRBJ2-7, with TRBD2 matching over 10 bases. This CDR3 is 14 amino acids long. The junction had 5 bases not matched to a gene; V was cut back by 0 bases and J by 6 bases. Germline values: CDR1 DFQATT, CDR2 SNEGSKA (reference sequence). CDR3 in DNA: TGCAGTGCTAGAGACGAGGGGACTAGCGCCGAGCAGTACTTC. This codes for CSARDEGTSAEQYF.

This clonotype was counted many times. The chain recombines TRBV4-3 with TRBJ1-1; possible D gene TRBD1, 6 bases. Trimming stripped 0 bases from V and 1 base from J, with 15 bases between. The CDR3 length is 17 residues. CDR1 is LGHNA, CDR2 YSLEER, per germline. In nucleotides, the CDR3 is TGCGCCAGCAGCCAAGATACCCGGGGAGGGGGGAACACTGAAGCTTTCTTT. As protein: CASSQDTRGGGNTEAFF.

The V gene is TRBV20-1, the J gene TRBJ2-1; the match to TRBD1 covers 8 bases. Germline CDR1 is DFQATT and CDR2 is SNEGSKA (reference sequence). V dropped 6 bases and J dropped 7; count of bases not matched to a gene: 11. This CDR3 has 14 amino acids. In nucleotides, the CDR3 is TGCAGTGCGAAGGTCGAGACAGGGGTTAATGAGCAGTTCTTC. Protein product: CSAKVETGVNEQFF.

The chain is built from TRBV20-1 and TRBJ1-4; TRBD1 is a possible D gene (5 bases). Germline V gene data show CDR1 as DFQATT and CDR2 as SNEGSKA (reference sequence). Trimming removed 0 bases at V and 8 bases at J, with 19 bases between. This CDR3 comprises 16 residues. The CDR3, as DNA: TGCAGTGCTAGAGACTCTATGATGGGGCCCCAAGAAAAACTGTTTTTT. Protein: CSARDSMMGPQEKLFF.

V and J are TRBV28 and TRBJ2-7, with a tentative D call TRBD1 (5 bases). V shed 6 bases and J shed 3 bases, with 18 bases lying between them. The CDR3 consists of 15 residues. Germline V lookup: CDR1 MDHEN, CDR2 SYDVKM. The DNA for the CDR3 is TGTGCCAGCAGCCCCAGCCAGGGTGGGGTCTACGAGCAGTACTTC. It translates to CASSPSQGGVYEQYF. The variable domain in full, with the rest retrieved from reference TRBV28 and TRBJ2-7, is DVKVTQSSRYLVKRTGEKVFLECVQDMDHENMFWYRQDPGLGLRLIYFSYDVKMKEKGDIPEGYSVSREKKERFSLILESASTNQTSMYLCASSPSQGGVYEQYFGPGTRLTVT.

The genes are TRBV12-3 or TRBV12-4 and TRBJ2-1, with D tentatively TRBD2 (6 bases). The CDR3 extends over 15 amino acids. Trimming took 4 bases from V and 8 from J, leaving 18 bases between them. The CDR3 DNA reads TGTGCCAGCAGTTCGGGCCGGGGGAACCCCTATGAGCAGTTCTTC. It is translated as CASSSGRGNPYEQFF.

The rearrangement links TRBV11-2 to TRBJ2-5, with D unclear. With 4 bases removed from V and 2 bases from J, the gap between germline ends came to 8 bases. This CDR3 region has 13 residues. CDR1 and CDR2 from the germline V gene are SGHAT and FQNNGV. In nucleotides, the CDR3 is TGTGCCAGCAGCTCCCCGGTACAAGAGACCCAGTACTTC. It codes for CASSSPVQETQYF.

This clonotype was detected ten times or more. The rearrangement joins TRBV6-5 to TRBJ1-2; 8 bases line up with TRBD1. This CDR3 spans 14 amino acids. J was trimmed by 3 bases and V by 2 bases; bases with no gene match: 2. Germline V lookup: CDR1 MNHEY, CDR2 SVGAGI. In DNA, the CDR3 is TGTGCCAGCAGTTACGGACAGGGCGACTATGGCTACACCTTC. Translating gives CASSYGQGDYGYTF.

This sequence joins TRBV29-1 and TRBJ2-7; D possibly corresponds to TRBD1 (7 bases). CDR1 SQVTM and CDR2 ANQGSEA come from the germline V gene. The CDR3 spans 15 residues. The ends were cut back, 3 bases at V and 3 bases at J, with 18 bases in the middle. The CDR3 spells CSVEGFGRGVYEQYF. The CDR3 DNA reads TGCAGCGTTGAGGGGTTCGGCAGGGGGGTCTACGAGCAGTACTTC.

In this sample, this clonotype turned up many times. The chain couples TRBV20-1 to TRBJ2-5, with 7 bases lining up with TRBD2. The ends lost 0 bases at V and 5 bases at J; junction bases unmatched: 6. Germline loops: CDR1 DFQATT, CDR2 SNEGSKA (reference sequence). The CDR3 is made up of 14 amino acids. The CDR3 DNA follows: TGCAGTGCTAGAGATCTCCGGGGGGATGAGACCCAGTACTTC. Translated, it gives CSARDLRGDETQYF.

This clonotype was counted only a few times. The chain couples TRBV4-3 to TRBJ1-6, with 10 bases that match TRBD1. J lost 10 bases, V lost 0 bases, and 12 bases had no gene match. The CDR3 length is 18 residues. Germline V lookup: CDR1 LGHNA, CDR2 YSLEER. CDR3 nucleotides: TGCGCCAGCAGCCAAGATCTGGCCACCGGGACAGGGGTCTCACCCCTCCACTTT. Its protein is CASSQDLATGTGVSPLHF.

This clonotype was detected only a few times. The chain is built from TRBV20-1 and TRBJ2-7, with 7 bases lining up with TRBD1. The J segment lost 1 base and the V segment lost 6 bases, leaving 3 bases of the junction unmatched. The CDR3 totals 12 residues. Germline V gene sequence: CDR1 DFQATT, CDR2 SNEGSKA (reference sequence). The CDR3 bases are TGCAGTGCCTTGACAGGGTCCTACGAGCAGTACTTC. It is translated as CSALTGSYEQYF.

In this sample, this clonotype turned up many times. The chain is built from TRBV10-3 and TRBJ2-7, with TRBD1 as a possible D gene (6 bases). Trimming removed 6 bases from V and 9 bases from J, with 27 bases in between. CDR3 size: 16 residues. Germline V gives CDR1 ENHRY, CDR2 SYGVKD. CDR3 loop: CAISGPITSQGSAQYF. In DNA form, the CDR3 reads TGTGCCATCAGCGGACCGATTACCTCCCAGGGGTCGGCGCAGTACTTC.

At least ten counts were recorded for this clonotype. This chain links TRBV6-2 or TRBV6-3 with TRBJ2-7, with TRBD2 identical over 10 bases. The CDR3 extends over 16 amino acids. Unmatched junction bases numbered 4, after V lost 2 bases and J lost 0 bases. CDR1 MNHEY and CDR2 SVGEGT come from the germline V gene. In DNA form, the CDR3 reads TGTGCCAGCAGTTACAGCCCTAGCGGGAGCTCCTACGAGCAGTACTTC. It is translated as CASSYSPSGSSYEQYF.

This clonotype was counted between two and nine times. The chain is built from TRBV20-1 and TRBJ2-7, with D possibly being TRBD1 or TRBD2 (5 bases each). This CDR3 is 13 amino acids long. The germline gives CDR1 DFQATT, CDR2 SNEGSKA (reference sequence). Trimming left V 0 bases short and J 4 bases short, with 10 bases between. The CDR3 DNA sequence: TGCAGTGCTAGAGATTCGGGGCTATACGAGCAGTACTTC. Its protein product is CSARDSGLYEQYF.

This clonotype has more than one count but fewer than ten. The chain couples TRBV4-1 to TRBJ2-1, with 13 bases matching TRBD2. Germline values: CDR1 MGHRA, CDR2 YSYEKL. V gave up 5 bases and J gave up 5 bases; unmatched junction bases: 3. This CDR3 has 15 amino acids. The CDR3, as DNA: TGCGCCAGCAGCGTACTAGCGGGGGGGGACAATGAGCAGTTCTTC. Translated, it gives CASSVLAGGDNEQFF.